The 19 T cell receptor beta chains below all came from one sample that was sequenced in a study of breast tumors, draining lymph nodes, adjacent tissues. Samples came from axillary lymph nodes draining the breast cancer. TCRdb used MiXCR to reprocess the multiplex PCR reads, holding one entry per CDR3 protein. The profile shows more than 100,000 distinct CDR3 sequences, about 20% of them singletons. The material sequenced was axillary lymph node tissue. Source of these receptors: a female donor with breast cancer. Some clones in this sample may be carry-over from other donors' samples.

About this clonotype: This may arise from a read error, as a much more abundant clone is one base away. The genes are TRBV11-2 and TRBJ2-5, with a tentative D call TRBD2 (6 bases). The CDR3 is 15 residues long. Germline lookup yields CDR1 SGHAT and CDR2 FQNNGV. This CDR3 is CASSPGTSYQGTQYF. The CDR3 nucleotides read TGTGCCAGCAGCCCCGGGACTTCGTACCAAGGGACCCAGTACTTC.

As concerns this clonotype: A much more abundant neighbour one base away suggests this may be a read error. This sequence joins TRBV6-6 and TRBJ2-7; 7 bases line up with TRBD2. CDR3 size: 13 residues. Germline-derived CDR1 and CDR2 are MNHNY and SVGAGI (reference sequence). The CDR3 region is CAGSFGGRAEQYF. As DNA, the CDR3 is TGTGCCGGCAGTTTCGGGGGGAGGGCCGAGCAGTACTTC.

This clonotype was picked up a small number of times. The chain uses TRBV27 and TRBJ2-5; TRBD1 agrees at 7 bases. Per germline, CDR1 MNHEY and CDR2 SMNVEV (reference sequence). V lost 0 bases and J lost 7; bases outside the gene matches: 2. This CDR3 is 13 amino acids long. The CDR3 coding sequence is TGTGCCAGCAGTTTATCTCACAGGGGGACCCAGTACTTC. Residues: CASSLSHRGTQYF.

This clonotype was detected many times. V gene TRBV9 combines with J gene TRBJ1-2; D gene ambiguous. Looked up from germline, CDR1 is SGDLS and CDR2 is YYNGEE. Between the trimmed V and J ends, which lost 0 bases and 2 bases, there was a span of 11 bases. The CDR3 extends over 15 amino acids. The CDR3 region has the DNA TGTGCCAGCAGCGTAGCGGTGACACACAACTATGGCTACACCTTC. This translates into CASSVAVTHNYGYTF.

This clonotype was picked up many times. The J gene is TRBJ2-1, the V gene TRBV6-1; the match to TRBD2 covers 14 bases. The CDR3 sequence is 17 residues long. CDR1 is MNHNS and CDR2 is SASEGT in the germline V gene. With V trimmed by 7 bases and J by 3 bases, 8 bases remained unmatched. The CDR3 coding sequence is TGTGCCAGCAAATCCGGGACTAGCGGGAGTCTCTACAATGAGCAGTTCTTC. Its translation is CASKSGTSGSLYNEQFF.

This clonotype showed up just a few times. The rearrangement links TRBV5-6 to TRBJ2-5; unclear D gene. The CDR3 consists of 13 residues. Germline V CDR1 and CDR2: SGHDT, YYEEEE. V dropped 1 base and J dropped 0 bases, with 4 bases sitting between them. CDR3 DNA: TGTGCCAGCAGCTTGTTTAACCAAGAGACCCAGTACTTC. This translates into CASSLFNQETQYF.

This clonotype was detected many times. The chain links TRBV10-1 to TRBJ2-1; D gene uncertain. CDR3 length: 13 residues. CDR1 and CDR2 from the germline V gene are WNHNN and SYGVQD (reference sequence). Trimming cost V 6 bases and J 7 bases, with 13 bases left between them. In DNA, the CDR3 is TGCGCCAGCAGCGGCCTGACGCGGAATGAGCAGTTCTTC. Residues: CASSGLTRNEQFF.

This clonotype was seen ten or more times. V is TRBV2 and J is TRBJ2-1, with 10 positions matching TRBD2. The trim removed 8 bases at V and 9 bases at J, leaving 4 bases unmatched. Germline V gene data show CDR1 as SNHLY and CDR2 as FYNNEI. CDR3 length equals 12 residues. The CDR3: CASQREGLEQFF. The CDR3 bases are TGTGCCAGCCAGCGGGAGGGCCTTGAGCAGTTCTTC.

At least ten counts were recorded for this clonotype. The gene calls are TRBV6-6 and TRBJ2-1; D not resolved. Per the germline V gene, CDR1 is MNHNY and CDR2 is SVGAGI (reference sequence). This CDR3 spans 13 amino acids. Trimming left V 0 bases short and J 4 bases short, with 4 bases between. The CDR3, as DNA: TGTGCCAGCAGTTACTCGAGTTACAATGAGCAGTTCTTC. Encoded protein: CASSYSSYNEQFF.

This clonotype was counted many times. At one boundary the junction diverges from the germline segment, which might be a read error. This sequence joins TRBV9 and TRBJ2-3; tentative D call: TRBD2 (7 bases). CDR1 is SGDLS and CDR2 is YYNGEE in the germline V gene. The CDR3 has 14 amino acids. In nucleotides, the CDR3 is TGTGCCAGCGGCGTAGGGGGGGCCCTAGATACGCAGTATTTT. Translating gives CASGVGGALDTQYF.

V usage is TRBV7-2 and J usage is TRBJ1-1; D is ambiguous. V was cut by 0 bases and J by 0 bases, with 20 bases left in between. This CDR3 comprises 19 residues. Germline V lookup: CDR1 SGHTA, CDR2 FQGNSA. The CDR3 loop is CASSLAVAETQYLNTEAFF. The DNA of the CDR3 is TGTGCCAGCAGCTTAGCGGTGGCGGAAACCCAGTATTTGAACACTGAAGCTTTCTTT.

This clonotype was recorded many times. V gene TRBV6-1 combines with J gene TRBJ2-1; TRBD1 agrees at 8 bases. The V segment lost 4 bases and the J segment 6 bases; nucleotides outside the gene matches: 5. This CDR3 has 14 amino acids. Germline loops: CDR1 MNHNS, CDR2 SASEGT. DNA of the CDR3: TGTGCCAGCAGTGTTCAAACAGGGGGCAATGAGCAGTTCTTC. Amino acids: CASSVQTGGNEQFF.

The CDR3 sequence: CSARDRVSPLHF. The CDR3 coding sequence is TGCAGTGCTAGAGACAGGGTTTCACCCCTCCACTTT. The chain recombines TRBV20-1 with TRBJ1-6; a weak D match, TRBD1 (5 bases). Trimming shortened V by 0 bases and J by 9 bases, and 6 bases separated the two germline ends. The CDR3 spans 12 residues. Per germline, CDR1 DFQATT and CDR2 SNEGSKA (reference sequence).

Of note for this clonotype: A much larger clone lies a single base off, so this may be a read error. The J gene is TRBJ2-1, the V gene TRBV11-1, with 9 nucleotides matching TRBD2. Per germline, CDR1 SGHAT and CDR2 FQDESV (reference sequence). The V and J ends lost 7 bases and 7 bases, in that order; junction bases with no gene match: 14. The CDR3 extends over 16 amino acids. CDR3 sequence reads: CASTMPGTSLKNEQFF. The CDR3 region has the DNA TGTGCCAGCACAATGCCCGGGACTAGCTTAAAGAATGAGCAGTTCTTC.

This clonotype was seen many times. J is TRBJ2-1 and V is TRBV5-1; 15 positions agree with TRBD2. The ends lost 5 bases at V and 0 bases at J; junction bases unmatched: 15. Germline V gives CDR1 SGHRS, CDR2 YFSETQ. This CDR3 comprises 21 residues. The CDR3 is CASSRTYRTSGRVLSYNEQFF. The CDR3 bases are TGCGCCAGCAGTAGAACTTACCGGACTAGCGGGAGGGTCCTCTCCTACAATGAGCAGTTCTTC. Full variable domain (outside the CDR3, taken from reference TRBV5-1 and TRBJ2-1): KAGVTQTPRYLIKTRGQQVTLSCSPISGHRSVSWYQQTPGQGLQFLFEYFSETQRNKGNFPGRFSGRQFSNSRSEMNVSTLELGDSALYLCASSRTYRTSGRVLSYNEQFFGPGTRLTVL.

This rearrangement joins TRBV2 to TRBJ1-1, with D unresolved. V was trimmed by 0 bases and J by 11 bases, leaving 16 bases between them. Per germline, CDR1 SNHLY and CDR2 FYNNEI. The CDR3 extends over 14 amino acids. The CDR3 here is CASSEAAWRTGAFF. DNA for the CDR3: TGTGCCAGCAGTGAAGCAGCATGGAGAACTGGGGCTTTCTTT.

This clonotype was seen only once. This may stem from a read error, because a much larger clone lies one nucleotide away. CDR3 DNA sequence: TGTGCCAGCGGTTACGGGGGGAGGAATGAGCAGTTCTTC. Translating gives CASGYGGRNEQFF. The chain recombines TRBV6-2 or TRBV6-3 with TRBJ2-1; 7 positions match TRBD2. Germline V CDR1 and CDR2: MNHEY, SVGEGT. The CDR3 is made up of 13 amino acids.

This clonotype was counted between two and nine times. Being one base from a much bigger clone, this may be a read error. This sequence joins TRBV6-6 and TRBJ2-7; perhaps TRBD1 as D (5 bases). The germline gives CDR1 MNHNY, CDR2 SVGAGI (reference sequence). CDR3 length equals 15 residues. CDR3 nucleotides: TGCGCCAGCAGTGAGCCAGGGCCAAGATCCTGCGAGCAGTACTTC. Residues: CASSEPGPRSCEQYF.

In this sample, this clonotype turned up a few times. Since a much larger clone is just one base distant, this may be a read error. CDR3 coding DNA: TGCAGTGCTAGAGACCCAGACACAGATGCGCAGTATTTT. This encodes CSARDPDTDAQYF. V gene TRBV20-1 combines with J gene TRBJ2-3; D ambiguous. This CDR3 is built from 13 residues. Germline CDR1 is DFQATT and CDR2 is SNEGSKA (reference sequence).